The 16 T cell receptor beta chains given below trace back to one sample, sequenced in a study of radiotherapy plus CTLA-4 blockade in lung cancer. Assay used: immunoSEQ multiplex PCR; TCRdb lists only in-frame clones, some missing. This sample yields about 59,000 clones, of which approximately 65% are seen a single time; around 8% belongs to the top ten. The sample in question was peripheral blood, obtained from a patient treated with radiotherapy plus ipilimumab. Receptors originate from a human donor with non-small cell lung cancer whose response to radiotherapy plus ipilimumab could not be evaluated.

This clone occurred a few times. This rearrangement joins TRBV6-5 to TRBJ1-2, with a weak D call TRBD1 (6 bases). This CDR3 spans 12 amino acids. CDR1 is MNHEY, CDR2 SVGAGI, per germline. V was clipped by 5 bases and J by 2 bases, with 6 bases between them. This chain's CDR3 is CASSGQNYGYTF. The CDR3 DNA follows: TGTGCCAGCAGTGGACAGAACTATGGCTACACCTTC.

The chain recombines TRBV5-4 with TRBJ1-1, with D possibly matching TRBD1 (5 bases). The germline V and J ends were trimmed by 5 bases and 4 bases, with 18 bases remaining between them. The germline gives CDR1 SGHNT, CDR2 YYREEE (reference sequence). The CDR3 consists of 15 residues. CDR3 in DNA: TGTGCCAGCAGTCGGGGGGGGGTAGGCGGCACTGAAGCTTTCTTT. Protein product: CASSRGGVGGTEAFF.

The gene calls are TRBV7-6 and TRBJ1-1; D is perhaps TRBD1 (5 bases). The CDR3 is 15 residues long. Trimming removed 5 bases from V and 1 base from J, with 14 bases in between. In germline, CDR1 is SGHVS, CDR2 FNYEAQ. CDR3 nucleotide sequence: TGTGCCAGCAGCCCGAGACAGTTACAGAACACTGAAGCTTTCTTT. Its translation: CASSPRQLQNTEAFF.

In its sample, this clone was seen a few times. The chain is built from TRBV6-6 and TRBJ1-1; 9 nucleotides agree with TRBD1. The ends lost 5 bases at V and 7 bases at J; junction bases unmatched: 8. There are 14 residues in the CDR3. The germline V gene has CDR1 MNHNY and CDR2 SVGAGI (reference sequence). The CDR3 DNA sequence: TGTGCCAGCAGTCTCGATGGGACAGGGTATGAAGCTTTCTTT. This sequence encodes CASSLDGTGYEAFF.

This clone showed up just once. J is TRBJ1-2 and V is TRBV18; D perhaps matches TRBD1 (5 bases). Germline lookup yields CDR1 KGHSH and CDR2 LQKENI. This CDR3 has 16 residues. The V gene lost 6 bases and the J gene lost 7 bases, with 24 bases spanning the gap. The DNA of the CDR3 is TGTGCCAGCTCCCATAGGACATTAACGACTTCGGGTGGCTACACCTTC. The encoded protein is CASSHRTLTTSGGYTF.

This sequence joins TRBV7-9 and TRBJ1-4; 7 bases align to TRBD1. J was trimmed by 4 bases and V by 5 bases; bases with no gene match: 10. In germline, CDR1 is SEHNR, CDR2 FQNEAQ (reference sequence). The CDR3 covers 16 residues. The CDR3 region has the DNA TGTGCCAGCAGCCACCTGACAGGGCTGAGTAATGAAAAACTGTTTTTT. Its protein product is CASSHLTGLSNEKLFF.

This clone has just a few counts. V is TRBV27 and J is TRBJ1-1; perhaps TRBD1 as D (6 bases). Per germline, CDR1 MNHEY and CDR2 SMNVEV (reference sequence). Deletions cut 3 bases from V and 3 bases from J, with 17 bases between. The CDR3 is 16 amino acids. CDR3 nucleotide sequence: TGTGCCAGCAGTTTTGCAGGGGTCCTTCGGGACACTGAAGCTTTCTTT. As protein: CASSFAGVLRDTEAFF.

The rearrangement links TRBV6-6 to TRBJ1-1; TRBD1 aligns across 7 bases. Germline loops: CDR1 MNHNY, CDR2 SVGAGI (reference sequence). V dropped 4 bases and J dropped 2; count of bases not matched to a gene: 7. The CDR3 runs to 15 residues. The CDR3 sequence is CASSSGTEGNTEAFF. The CDR3 nucleotides are TGTGCCAGCAGTTCCGGGACAGAGGGAAACACTGAAGCTTTCTTT.

This chain joins TRBV7-2 and TRBJ1-4; weak D call: TRBD1 (6 bases). Germline V gene sequence: CDR1 SGHTA, CDR2 FQGNSA. The V gene lost 7 bases and the J gene lost 11 bases, with 17 bases spanning the gap. The CDR3 sequence is 13 residues long. The CDR3 loop reads CASNDHREGKLFF. The CDR3 DNA sequence: TGTGCCAGCAACGATCACAGGGAGGGGAAACTGTTTTTT.

This chain links TRBV29-1 with TRBJ2-5, with D possibly matching TRBD1 (5 bases). Trimming took 7 bases from V and 3 from J, leaving 18 bases between them. The CDR3 length is 14 residues. The germline CDR1 and CDR2 sequences are SQVTM and ANQGSEA. This chain's CDR3 is CSAPPPGLEETQYF. CDR3 DNA sequence: TGCAGCGCTCCCCCCCCAGGGTTGGAAGAGACCCAGTACTTC.

This clone has only a few counts. This chain uses TRBV30 with TRBJ2-3; weak D call: TRBD2 (5 bases). Per the germline V gene, CDR1 is GTSNPN and CDR2 is SVGIG (reference sequence). Between the trimmed V and J ends, which lost 5 bases and 0 bases, there was a span of 9 bases. The CDR3 is 13 amino acids. The CDR3 nucleotides read TGTGCCTGGGGCGGGTCTAGCACAGATACGCAGTATTTT. Translating it yields CAWGGSSTDTQYF.

This chain uses TRBV11-3 with TRBJ2-7, with TRBD2 as a possible D gene (6 bases). The germline V gene has CDR1 SGHNT and CDR2 YENEEA. Trimming took off 3 bases at V and 2 bases at J, with 20 bases between the two ends. CDR3 length equals 17 residues. CDR3 region: CASSFGRFGGAPYEQYF. In DNA form, the CDR3 reads TGTGCCAGCAGCTTTGGACGTTTTGGCGGGGCCCCCTACGAGCAGTACTTC.

The gene calls are TRBV27 and TRBJ1-1, with 10 nucleotides matching TRBD1. V gave up 4 bases and J gave up 7 bases; unmatched junction bases: 9. Germline V gene sequence: CDR1 MNHEY, CDR2 SMNVEV (reference sequence). The CDR3 is 15 residues long. The CDR3 DNA sequence: TGTGCCAGCAGTTCACCGGGACAGGGGTGGAGTGAAGCTTTCTTT. Protein product: CASSSPGQGWSEAFF.

CDR3 in amino acids: CASSPGLAGAHLQFF. The CDR3 nucleotides read TGCGCCAGCAGCCCTGGACTAGCGGGGGCCCATTTGCAGTTCTTC. This chain joins TRBV5-1 and TRBJ2-1; the match to TRBD2 covers 13 bases. This CDR3 is built from 15 residues. The germline CDR1 and CDR2 sequences are SGHRS and YFSETQ. The J segment lost 12 bases and the V segment lost 4 bases, leaving 10 bases of the junction unmatched.

V usage is TRBV6-6 and J usage is TRBJ2-2, with 7 bases identical to TRBD1. The CDR3 covers 14 residues. Germline assignment: CDR1 MNHNY and CDR2 SVGAGI (reference sequence). With 4 bases clipped from V and 6 bases from J, the junction kept 5 bases outside the gene matches. The CDR3 coding sequence is TGTGCCAGCAGTTCGCCCGACAGGGCCGGGGAGCTGTTTTTT. Translated, it gives CASSSPDRAGELFF.

This sequence joins TRBV25-1 and TRBJ2-1; TRBD1 matches at 10 bases. Germline values: CDR1 MGHDK, CDR2 SYGVNS. The V and J ends lost 3 bases and 2 bases, in that order; junction bases with no gene match: 4. The CDR3 is 16 residues long. The CDR3 sequence: CASSDLDRGTYNEQFF. Here the CDR3 DNA reads TGTGCCAGCAGTGACCTGGACAGGGGGACCTACAATGAGCAGTTCTTC.